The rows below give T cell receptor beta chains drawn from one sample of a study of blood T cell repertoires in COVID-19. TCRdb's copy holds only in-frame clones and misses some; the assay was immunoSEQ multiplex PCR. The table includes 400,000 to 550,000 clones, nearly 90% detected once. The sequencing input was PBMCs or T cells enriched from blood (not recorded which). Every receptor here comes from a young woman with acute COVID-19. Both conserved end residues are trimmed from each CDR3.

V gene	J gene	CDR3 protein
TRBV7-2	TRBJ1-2	ASSWDRGSNYGYT
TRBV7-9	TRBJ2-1	ASSSGTGSSYNKQF
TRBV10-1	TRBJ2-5	ASSEGMQETQY
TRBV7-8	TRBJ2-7	ASSLPRDSSSYEQY
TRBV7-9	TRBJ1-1	ASSPRQGKTEAF
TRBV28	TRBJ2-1	ASSLLGGEQF
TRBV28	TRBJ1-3	ASSLDRNTIY
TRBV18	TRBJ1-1	ASSRETGDTEAF
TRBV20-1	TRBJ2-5	SARAETQY
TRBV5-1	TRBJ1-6	ASSYDPVDRTYNSPLH
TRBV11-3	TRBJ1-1	ASSFTGNTEAF
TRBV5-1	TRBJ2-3	ASSRQGGGTDTQY
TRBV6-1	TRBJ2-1	ASSEWTGASGHEQF
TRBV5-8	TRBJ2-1	ASSLTTLAGSGNEQF
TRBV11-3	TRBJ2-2	ASSLVSSGSGHTGELF
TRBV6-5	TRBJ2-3	ASRTLLLAGGGQY
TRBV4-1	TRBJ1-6	ASSQPQGKTFAPLH
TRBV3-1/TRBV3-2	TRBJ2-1	ASSRNSGRAYNEQF
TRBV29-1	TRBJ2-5	SVAIYRGTDQETQY
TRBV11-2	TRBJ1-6	ASSLDPVYNSPLH
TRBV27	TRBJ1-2	ASKRTGGNYGYT
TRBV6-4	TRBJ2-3	ASSPVAGGSIGDTQY
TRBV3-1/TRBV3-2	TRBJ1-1	ASSPGQGRRLNTEAF
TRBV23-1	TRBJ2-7	ASSQFGRAYEQY
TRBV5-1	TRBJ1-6	ASSHHSKNNSPLH
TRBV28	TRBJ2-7	ASSINRGLYEQY
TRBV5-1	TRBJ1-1	ASSLRPGAGEAF
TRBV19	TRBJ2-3	ASSIADRGTDTQY
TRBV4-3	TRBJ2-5	ASSQVPQPPSGRVQETQY
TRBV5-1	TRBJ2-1	ASSLELAVSYNEQF
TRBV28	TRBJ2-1	ASSKERGLSYNEQF
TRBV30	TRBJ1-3	AWKPAPGNTIY
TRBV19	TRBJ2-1	ASSINFYNEQF
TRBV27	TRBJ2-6	ASTPGDGANVLT
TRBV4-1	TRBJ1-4	ASSQNGGAATNEKLF
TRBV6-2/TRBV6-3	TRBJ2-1	ASSYTGGNEQF
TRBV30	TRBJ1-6	AWRSGQLSSYNSPLH
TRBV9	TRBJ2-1	ASSVRGQGGENEQF
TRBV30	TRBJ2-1	AWCPWGGHNEQF
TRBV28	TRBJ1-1	ASSLWGGNTEAF
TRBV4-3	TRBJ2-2	ASSRKEGGELF
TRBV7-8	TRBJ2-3	ASSQKIYAVGGPSTDTQY
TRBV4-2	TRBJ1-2	ASSQDGQGVYGYT
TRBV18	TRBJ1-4	ATARGGGEKLF
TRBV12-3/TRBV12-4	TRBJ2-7	ASRYQREQY
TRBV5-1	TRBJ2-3	ASSFAGGTDTQY
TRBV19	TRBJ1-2	ASSIGGQMGYT
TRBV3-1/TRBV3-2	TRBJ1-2	ASSQEGAGYT
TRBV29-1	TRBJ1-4	SVAKNTYEKLF
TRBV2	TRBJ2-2	ASDGTGGTGELF
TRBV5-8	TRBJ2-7	ASSRGLEQY
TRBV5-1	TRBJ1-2	ASSSNRGRGYT
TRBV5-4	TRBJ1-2	ASSLEVRSYGYT
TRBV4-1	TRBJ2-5	ASSQEWRPPETQY
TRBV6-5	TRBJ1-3	ASARDRGNTIY